This paragraph reports one TCR beta chain. Its antigen is currently unknown. The TCR beta library used iRepertoire HTBI primers with Arm-PCR amplification of CDR3. Per the original data handling: Spanning all samples, the identified segments comprised some 62 TRBV and approximately 15 TRBJ. Using its own MiXCR run on the multiplex PCR reads, TCRdb lists one record per CDR3 protein. V and J calls and clone size were set by TCRdb, not the authors. The top ten hold over 20% of the sample, which has over 200,000 distinct CDR3 sequences, around 18% seen once. With V trimmed by 7 bases and J by 4 bases, 7 bases remained unmatched. Germline V lookup: CDR1 SGHAT, CDR2 FQNNGV. The CDR3 is made up of 14 amino acids. The record originates from a study of regulatory T cells in long-lasting Graves disease. Whole-study findings and limits: Favoring TRBV28, TRBJ1-2 and TRBJ2-5 was a feature seen in persistent disease. Because few samples were included, accuracy may have been lower. For persistent Graves' patients, TCR diversity was lower than for newly diagnosed ones.

Specified time point: newly diagnosed GD, antithyroid drugs for less than 3 months. With RNA extracted from PBMCs as input, the TCR library was made. The receptor was isolated from a female donor with Graves disease. The sample here was peripheral blood mononuclear cells (PBMCs), taken at new diagnosis, from a patient treated with antithyroid drugs. V is TRBV11-2 and J is TRBJ2-1; 7 positions agree with TRBD2. CDR3 bases: TGTGCCAGCACCCGGGGGGTGTCTTACAATGAGCAGTTCTTC. It translates to CASTRGVSYNEQFF.